The present entry profiles one T cell receptor (beta chain) with its context. The target of this receptor is not known. No per-base quality is available; no much larger clone lies one base away. The sample originates from a study of shared clonotypes between healthy human individuals (dated by TCRdb to 2018 to 2021). With respect to the entire study: Three men and a couple of women, aged 18 to 49 years, made up the cohort. Per donor, three plates each were used for CD4 naive and CD4 memory, two for CD8 naive, and one for CD8 memory. To estimate repertoire size and how much clonotypes are shared between individuals, the study performed deep sequencing of blood TCR repertoires from roughly five healthy adults. To increase sequencing depth and limit assay-specific biases, different laboratories used diverse techniques to prepare libraries and sequence TCR repertoires. Per donor, leukapheresis produced somewhere between about 0.9 and 10 billion PBMCs.

Using the deep immunoSEQ assay, TCR CDR3 regions were amplified from genomic DNA by multiplex PCR. Extracted genomic DNA from each cell subset was distributed evenly across all wells of several immunoSEQ 96-well plates, and each plate was treated as a replicate. For sorted subsets, each replicate PCR was loaded with approximately 0.2 ug genomic DNA, equivalent to some 27,000 T cell genomes. The purified libraries were quantified using a Qubit 3.0 fluorometer, sized with a Bioanalyzer 2100, and then quantified again using the KAPA Library Quantification kit. A separate single-read 150-cycle Illumina NextSeq 550 flow cell was used to sequence each immunoSEQ 96-well plate. The original pipeline was this. The immunoSEQ output contained only junctional sequences without quality scores, so filtering could not match that applied to full-length reads. Sequences were annotated with PyIR, a Python wrapper for IgBLAST v1.9, using IMGT germline references to assign V/J genes and CDR3. Reads were filtered out if the reads had weak V/J assignments (E-value above 1e-6), no CDR3, stop codons, out-of-frame junctions, or ambiguous translated residues. V3J clonotypes were defined by identical inferred V gene, J gene, and CDR3 amino acid sequence. The percentage overlap between two repertoires was calculated by dividing the number of shared unique clonotypes by the size of the smaller repertoire. Richness of each repertoire was evaluated using RTK rarefaction, the Chao1 estimator, and Recon v2.1 estimates of unobserved clonotypes. OLGA was used to compute generation probabilities for all TCRbeta clonotypes that the gDNA method yielded from a handful of donors. TCRdb holds this immuneACCESS table with in-frame rearrangements only. Some clones are missing; in checked studies, unresolved V genes explain under half, and the rest has no known cause. V and J calls and clone size are those listed in that table; D and trimming were worked out from the DNA. In this sample the table shows about 2.2 million clones, 90% to 95% of which occur a single time. Under 2% of the sample comes from the top ten.

The germline V gene specifies MDHEN as CDR1 and SYDVKM as CDR2. Including cysteine and phenylalanine, the CDR3 has 14 amino acids. Only CDR3 DNA remains: 42 bases, in frame from the first base. Relative to germline, V is 4 bases shorter and J is 2 bases shorter, with 12 bases between their ends. CD8 naive samples were CD45RO-negative cells positively selected for CCR7, giving a CD45RA+CCR7+ population that excluded TemRA cells. The donors were healthy, HIV-negative adults with no recently reported acute infections or vaccinations. Only Caucasian adults living in Nashville, Tennessee, USA were represented among the donors. After blood collection by leukapheresis, PBMCs were isolated using Ficoll-Histopaque density gradient centrifugation and then cryopreserved in the vapor phase of liquid nitrogen. Purity and quantity of every magnetically sorted T cell population were checked by analytical flow cytometry. Each sorted fraction had its genomic DNA isolated and then quantified by UV absorbance on a Nanodrop 2000c.

Study-level results and caveats: Pairwise subsampling led to the expectation that sequencing depth would affect the degree of clonotype sharing among donors. About 5% of naive CD4, more than 3% of naive CD8, 2.3% of memory CD4, and approximately 0.39% of memory CD8 clonotypes were shared across a few donors. Even with the large sequencing depth, rarefaction of the sorted-subset datasets indicated that sequencing was incomplete. Estimated clonotype richness was generally larger for naive than for memory subsets. Sampling was restricted to blood, and TCR repertoires in tissues likely differ from the TCR repertoires found in blood. Higher generation probabilities were observed for clonotypes shared by all four sorted-subset donors than for non-shared clonotypes. The small number of donors limited the genetic and exposure-history diversity represented.

The clonotype originates from a man younger than 30 in good health. Some clones in this sample may be carry-over from other donors' samples. This receptor chain uses TRBV28 and TRBJ2-7; the D gene cannot be named for sure. The sequenced material came from naive CD8+ T cells from PBMCs. This sample's cell subset or site label indicates: CD45RA+CCR7+. The base sequence is TGTGCCAGCAGTTCCTGGACGGCCACCTACGAGCAGTACTTC. This translates into CASSSWTATYEQYF.